The 29 T cell receptor beta chains reported below all come from one sample, sequenced in a study of CD8+CD57+ T cells in acquired aplastic anemia. Flow cytometry had shown expanded CD8+CD57+ cells in the patients chosen for sequencing. The template used for profiling TCR beta VDJ and CDR3 was genomic DNA. MiXCR, applied by TCRdb to the reads, yields one record per CDR3 protein. The sample has some 200,000 distinct CDR3 sequences; under 55% are singletons. The source material was sorted CD4+, CD8+, or CD8+CD57+ T cells (not recorded which) from PBMCs. These receptors originate from a human donor with aplastic anemia.

The chain employs TRBV20-1 and TRBJ2-1; TRBD2 matches 13 bases. The V gene's germline CDR1 is DFQATT and CDR2 SNEGSKA (reference sequence). The trim removed 2 bases at V and 9 bases at J, leaving 4 bases unmatched. CDR3 size: 14 residues. The CDR3 is CSARRTSGGGEQFF. The CDR3 DNA reads as TGCAGTGCTAGAAGGACTAGCGGGGGAGGTGAGCAGTTCTTC.

This clonotype was recorded at least ten times. This chain joins TRBV11-2 and TRBJ2-5; 7 bases line up with TRBD2. Trimming took 0 bases from V and 7 from J; bases not matched to a gene: 8. This CDR3 region has 15 residues. Per germline, CDR1 SGHAT and CDR2 FQNNGV. CDR3 in DNA: TGTGCCAGCAGCTTAGATGGAGGACTAGGAGGGACCCAGTACTTC. Protein sequence: CASSLDGGLGGTQYF. The whole variable domain, remainder taken from reference TRBV11-2 and TRBJ2-5, is EAGVAQSPRYKIIEKRQSVAFWCNPISGHATLYWYQQILGQGPKLLIQFQNNGVVDDSQLPKDRFSAERLKGVDSTLKIQPAKLEDSAVYLCASSLDGGLGGTQYFGPGTRLLVL.

The chain is built from TRBV7-9 and TRBJ2-1; TRBD2 agrees at 14 bases. Germline CDR1 reads SEHNR; CDR2 reads FQNEAQ (reference sequence). Losses at the gene ends were 5 bases for V and 7 bases for J; bases not matched to a gene: 7. There are 16 residues in the CDR3. The CDR3 DNA sequence: TGTGCCAGCAGCGTCCGACTAGCGGGGGGGCATAATGAGCAGTTCTTC. It translates to CASSVRLAGGHNEQFF.

This clonotype occurred once. This rearrangement joins TRBV5-1 to TRBJ1-1; 7 nucleotides agree with TRBD1. The CDR3 extends over 14 amino acids. After removal of 3 bases from V and 4 bases from J, the junction contained 6 bases not matched to a gene. Germline lookup yields CDR1 SGHRS and CDR2 YFSETQ. The DNA of the CDR3 is TGCGCCAGCAGCTACAACAGGGGACTCACTGAAGCTTTCTTT. Protein: CASSYNRGLTEAFF. The entire variable domain, with the rest obtained from reference TRBV5-1 and TRBJ1-1, is as follows: KAGVTQTPRYLIKTRGQQVTLSCSPISGHRSVSWYQQTPGQGLQFLFEYFSETQRNKGNFPGRFSGRQFSNSRSEMNVSTLELGDSALYLCASSYNRGLTEAFFGQGTRLTVV.

At least ten counts were recorded for this clonotype. The chain joins TRBV4-1 to TRBJ1-2; no definite D call. Trimming cost V 4 bases and J 6 bases, with 15 bases left between them. The CDR3 has 14 residues. Germline CDR1 reads MGHRA; CDR2 reads YSYEKL. The CDR3 region has the DNA TGCGCCAGCAGCCGATTTGGGAAATGGGATGGCTACACCTTC. This codes for CASSRFGKWDGYTF.

V is TRBV7-8 and J is TRBJ2-5; 12 bases are shared with TRBD2. The CDR3 extends over 15 amino acids. Trimming removed 5 bases from V and 3 bases from J; junction bases left unmatched: 4. Looked up from germline, CDR1 is SGHVS and CDR2 is FQNEAQ. For the CDR3, the DNA is TGTGCCAGCAGCCCCTGGACTAGCGGGGAAGAGACCCAGTACTTC. This codes for CASSPWTSGEETQYF.

This chain connects TRBV2 to TRBJ2-5; perhaps D is TRBD1 or TRBD2 (5 bases each). CDR1 is SNHLY and CDR2 is FYNNEI in the germline V gene. The CDR3 spans 15 residues. The V and J ends lost 2 bases and 5 bases respectively, with 15 bases between them. CDR3 amino acids: CASSENAQGVETQYF. CDR3 in DNA: TGTGCCAGCAGTGAAAATGCGCAGGGAGTGGAGACCCAGTACTTC.

V usage is TRBV6-6 and J usage is TRBJ1-1; D is uncertain. CDR3 length: 12 amino acids. CDR1 and CDR2 from the germline V gene are MNHNY and SVGAGI (reference sequence). Trimming cost V 2 bases and J 7 bases, with 8 bases left between them. DNA of the CDR3: TGTGCCAGCAGTTACGACAACCTTGAAGCTTTCTTT. This translates into CASSYDNLEAFF.

With regard to this clonotype: A much larger clone differs from this one at a single base, so this may be a read error. The final CDR3 position lacks the conserved phenylalanine or tryptophan, pointing to a likely read error. The chain couples TRBV19 to TRBJ1-5; tentatively, D is TRBD1 (6 bases). The CDR3 covers 15 residues. Trimming pared 5 bases from V and 3 bases from J, leaving 14 bases between. Germline V lookup: CDR1 LNHDA, CDR2 SQIVND (reference sequence). The CDR3: CASSPEGGDNQPQHL. CDR3 sequence (DNA): TGTGCCAGTAGTCCCGAGGGGGGGGACAATCAGCCCCAGCATCTT.

This clonotype was observed many times. The chain links TRBV5-1 to TRBJ2-1, with 10 bases that match TRBD2. Trimming cost V 0 bases and J 9 bases; bases outside gene matches: 6. Germline CDR1 SGHRS, CDR2 YFSETQ. The CDR3 loop spans 15 amino acids. The CDR3 DNA follows: TGCGCCAGCAGCTTGGCAATAGCGGGGGGCGGTGAGCAGTTCTTC. This encodes CASSLAIAGGGEQFF.

The J gene is TRBJ2-7, the V gene TRBV20-1; D may be TRBD1 or TRBD2 (7 bases each). Germline V gives CDR1 DFQATT, CDR2 SNEGSKA (reference sequence). Trimming left V 6 bases short and J 2 bases short, with 26 bases between. CDR3 length: 17 residues. CDR3 nucleotides: TGCAGTGCAACCCTGCGGGGGAACGACAGGGCGACCTACGAGCAGTACTTC. Translating gives CSATLRGNDRATYEQYF.

This clonotype was recorded many times. The chain is built from TRBV5-1 and TRBJ2-5; D possibly corresponds to TRBD2 (5 bases). Per the germline V gene, CDR1 is SGHRS and CDR2 is YFSETQ. Trimming shortened V by 4 bases and J by 2 bases, and 12 bases separated the two germline ends. The CDR3 covers 14 residues. CDR3 loop: CASSREANQETQYF. In DNA form, the CDR3 reads TGCGCCAGCAGCCGGGAAGCTAATCAAGAGACCCAGTACTTC.

By sample share, this clonotype is medium-sized. This chain links TRBV15 with TRBJ1-2; D remains unclear. V dropped 0 bases and J dropped 4 bases, with 12 bases sitting between them. In germline, CDR1 is LNHNV, CDR2 YYDKDF (reference sequence). The CDR3 loop spans 15 amino acids. The CDR3 DNA follows: TGTGCCACCAGCAGAGATCGGGAACGGTTCTATGGCTACACCTTC. Translation: CATSRDRERFYGYTF.

The chain carries TRBV4-1 and TRBJ1-2; TRBD1 is a possible D gene (5 bases). The CDR3 extends over 14 amino acids. V shed 3 bases and J shed 2 bases, with 10 bases lying between them. CDR1 and CDR2 (germline): MGHRA, YSYEKL. CDR3 protein: CASSQQAGNYGYTF. In nucleotides, the CDR3 is TGCGCCAGCAGCCAGCAGGCAGGGAACTATGGCTACACCTTC.

This clonotype was seen ten or more times. V and J are TRBV9 and TRBJ2-1; TRBD2 aligns across 9 bases. This CDR3 has 17 residues. Germline V gives CDR1 SGDLS, CDR2 YYNGEE. Losses at the gene ends were 4 bases for V and 3 bases for J; bases not matched to a gene: 11. Here the CDR3 DNA reads TGTGCCAGCAGCACCGCCGGGGCGGGAGGGGACTACAATGAGCAGTTCTTC. Translating gives CASSTAGAGGDYNEQFF. The variable domain in full, completed from reference TRBV9 and TRBJ2-1, reads DSGVTQTPKHLITATGQRVTLRCSPRSGDLSVYWYQQSLDQGLQFLIQYYNGEERAKGNILERFSAQQFPDLHSELNLSSLELGDSALYFCASSTAGAGGDYNEQFFGPGTRLTVL.

This clonotype has ten or more counts. The chain combines TRBV19 with TRBJ2-1; D call uncertain. The CDR3 runs to 14 residues. V was trimmed by 6 bases and J by 6 bases, leaving 15 bases between them. Germline V lookup: CDR1 LNHDA, CDR2 SQIVND (reference sequence). This chain's CDR3 is CASSQSTNGNEQFF. In nucleotides, the CDR3 is TGTGCCAGTAGCCAGTCTACGAATGGCAATGAGCAGTTCTTC.

This clonotype was found many times. This chain connects TRBV28 to TRBJ1-1; D not resolved. Germline CDR1 reads MDHEN; CDR2 reads SYDVKM. The CDR3 extends over 14 amino acids. V lost 3 bases, J lost 7 bases, and 15 bases lay in between. Here the CDR3 reads CASSLLLEYGEAFF. As DNA, the CDR3 is TGTGCCAGCAGTTTGCTATTGGAGTACGGTGAAGCTTTCTTT. The whole variable domain, filled in from reference TRBV28 and TRBJ1-1, reads DVKVTQSSRYLVKRTGEKVFLECVQDMDHENMFWYRQDPGLGLRLIYFSYDVKMKEKGDIPEGYSVSREKKERFSLILESASTNQTSMYLCASSLLLEYGEAFFGQGTRLTVV.

V and J are TRBV7-9 and TRBJ2-1; D is unresolved. V dropped 4 bases and J dropped 9 bases, with 16 bases sitting between them. Germline V gives CDR1 SEHNR, CDR2 FQNEAQ (reference sequence). The CDR3 covers 14 residues. The CDR3 reads CASSSSLFSPEQFF. The CDR3 region has the DNA TGTGCCAGCAGCTCCTCGTTATTTAGTCCTGAGCAGTTCTTC.

The rearrangement links TRBV7-2 to TRBJ1-1; D gene uncertain. The CDR3 is 14 amino acids. Trimming pared 4 bases from V and 4 bases from J, leaving 13 bases between. Germline CDR1 and CDR2: SGHTA and FQGNSA. The CDR3, as DNA: TGTGCCAGCAGCTCCTTTACGATTGGCACTGAAGCTTTCTTT. Translation: CASSSFTIGTEAFF. The full variable domain, its missing parts supplied by reference TRBV7-2 and TRBJ1-1, is GAGVSQSPSNKVTEKGKDVELRCDPISGHTALYWYRQSLGQGLEFLIYFQGNSAPDKSGLPSDRFSAERTGGSVSTLTIQRTQQEDSAVYLCASSSFTIGTEAFFGQGTRLTVV.

This clonotype was observed at least ten times. The chain links TRBV20-1 to TRBJ2-6; TRBD1 agrees at 9 bases. The junction had 5 bases not matched to a gene; V was cut back by 3 bases and J by 2 bases. Germline V gene data show CDR1 as DFQATT and CDR2 as SNEGSKA (reference sequence). The CDR3 is 16 residues long. Here the CDR3 reads CSARDRGDAGANVLTF. Written as DNA, the CDR3 is TGCAGTGCTAGGGACAGGGGTGATGCTGGGGCCAACGTCCTGACTTTC.

This clonotype was found many times. This chain links TRBV10-3 with TRBJ2-7; D ambiguous. The germline V gene has CDR1 ENHRY and CDR2 SYGVKD. The length of the CDR3 is 13 residues. Trimming left V 6 bases short and J 1 base short, with 10 bases between. CDR3 DNA: TGTGCCATCAGGGTGGACGGATCCTACGAGCAGTACTTC. It encodes CAIRVDGSYEQYF.

The chain recombines TRBV9 with TRBJ1-6, with D hard to call. This CDR3 spans 13 amino acids. CDR1 is SGDLS and CDR2 is YYNGEE in the germline V gene. Trimming cost V 0 bases and J 8 bases, with 6 bases left between them. The CDR3 loop reads CASSVEVHSPLHF. CDR3 DNA: TGTGCCAGCAGCGTAGAGGTCCATTCACCCCTCCACTTT.

This clonotype was picked up many times. The chain couples TRBV19 to TRBJ1-5; no clear D. V dropped 7 bases and J dropped 11 bases, with 18 bases sitting between them. The CDR3 is 13 residues long. Per germline, CDR1 LNHDA and CDR2 SQIVND (reference sequence). Here the CDR3 DNA reads TGTGCCAGTACCCAGGCCGGGTCGAAGGCCCAGCATTTT. This gives the protein CASTQAGSKAQHF.

This clonotype was recorded at least ten times. J is TRBJ2-6 and V is TRBV5-5, with a tentative D call TRBD2 (5 bases). Germline V CDR1 and CDR2: SGHKS, YYEKEE (reference sequence). Trimming removed 3 bases at V and 2 bases at J, with 21 bases between. This CDR3 spans 19 amino acids. The DNA for the CDR3 is TGTGCCAGCAGCTCCCCGGAGGCCCTAGGAAGACCTGGGGCCAACGTCCTGACTTTC. This codes for CASSSPEALGRPGANVLTF. The full variable domain, with the rest looked up from reference TRBV5-5 and TRBJ2-6, is DAGVTQSPTHLIKTRGQQVTLRCSPISGHKSVSWYQQVLGQGPQFIFQYYEKEERGRGNFPDRFSARQFPNYSSELNVNALLLGDSALYLCASSSPEALGRPGANVLTFGAGSRLTVL.

As to this clonotype: Mismatch with germline at one junction end may stem from a read error. The rearrangement links TRBV19 to TRBJ2-3; D possibly matches TRBD1 or TRBD2 (5 bases each). The CDR3 length is 14 residues. CDR1 is LNHDA, CDR2 SQIVND, per germline (reference sequence). CDR3 sequence: CASRGRASTDTQYF. The DNA of the CDR3 is TGTGCCAGTAGGGGCAGGGCTAGCACAGATACGCAGTATTTC.

In regard to this clonotype: No conserved phenylalanine or tryptophan ends this CDR3, so it is likely a read error. J is TRBJ2-2 and V is TRBV6-1, with 9 bases fitting TRBD1. The V segment lost 5 bases and the J segment 3 bases; nucleotides outside the gene matches: 4. Germline V lookup: CDR1 MNHNS, CDR2 SASEGT. This CDR3 spans 15 amino acids. As DNA, the CDR3 is TGTGCCAGCAGTACAGGGGGCGCGGACACCGGGGAGCTGTTTCTT. This gives the protein CASSTGGADTGELFL.

This clonotype appeared many times. CDR3 in amino acids: CAISRTSGGHNEQFF. CDR3 coding DNA: TGTGCCATCAGCCGTACTAGCGGGGGTCACAATGAGCAGTTCTTC. The V gene is TRBV10-3, the J gene TRBJ2-1; 11 positions agree with TRBD2. The V gene's germline CDR1 is ENHRY and CDR2 SYGVKD. Trimming at V came to 6 bases and at J to 5 bases, leaving 6 bases not matched to a gene. The CDR3 covers 15 residues.

The rearrangement links TRBV20-1 to TRBJ2-7, with TRBD2 matching over 7 bases. Unmatched junction bases numbered 12, after V lost 3 bases and J lost 7 bases. This CDR3 spans 14 amino acids. Per germline, CDR1 DFQATT and CDR2 SNEGSKA (reference sequence). The CDR3 loop is CSARGGVGETEQYF. Here the CDR3 DNA reads TGCAGTGCTAGGGGGGGGGTCGGGGAGACGGAGCAGTACTTC.

The rearrangement links TRBV20-1 to TRBJ1-2, with 10 positions matching TRBD1. Germline CDR1 and CDR2: DFQATT and SNEGSKA (reference sequence). The CDR3 runs 15 residues. Trimming at V came to 3 bases and at J to 5 bases, leaving 9 bases not matched to a gene. The CDR3 region is CSASPGTGVGYGYTF. DNA of the CDR3: TGCAGTGCTAGTCCCGGGACAGGGGTAGGGTATGGCTACACCTTC.